Below are 27 T cell receptor beta chains sequenced from a single sample in a study of T cell repertoires in cytomegalovirus infection. TCRdb reanalysed the reads using MiXCR and keeps one entry per CDR3 protein. The table lists some 270,000 distinct CDR3 sequences, over 15% of them singletons. Sequencing was done on a sample of CD8+ T cells from PBMCs. All receptors derive from a human donor in good health (CMV status not recorded). Some clones in this sample may be carry-over from other donors' samples.

The chain employs TRBV7-9 and TRBJ2-5; D gene unclear. Trimming stripped 1 base from V and 5 bases from J, with 11 bases between. Germline-derived CDR1 and CDR2 are SEHNR and FQNEAQ (reference sequence). The CDR3 is made up of 14 amino acids. CDR3 sequence (DNA): TGTGCCAGCAGCTTAGGCAGAACTACCGAGACCCAGTACTTC. It encodes CASSLGRTTETQYF.

V usage is TRBV5-1 and J usage is TRBJ1-1, with a weak D call TRBD1 (6 bases). Germline CDR1 SGHRS, CDR2 YFSETQ. V dropped 3 bases and J dropped 4 bases, with 22 bases sitting between them. This CDR3 region has 17 residues. CDR3 coding DNA: TGCGCCAGCAGCTCGGACCCGACAGGCGGTATAGGCACTGAAGCTTTCTTT. As protein: CASSSDPTGGIGTEAFF. The full variable domain, rest sourced from reference TRBV5-1 and TRBJ1-1, is KAGVTQTPRYLIKTRGQQVTLSCSPISGHRSVSWYQQTPGQGLQFLFEYFSETQRNKGNFPGRFSGRQFSNSRSEMNVSTLELGDSALYLCASSSDPTGGIGTEAFFGQGTRLTVV.

The chain recombines TRBV12-3 or TRBV12-4 with TRBJ2-1; possibly TRBD2 for D (6 bases). Between the trimmed V and J ends, which lost 3 bases and 6 bases, there was a span of 21 bases. The CDR3 length is 17 residues. The CDR3 loop is CASSLSRGRLLGNEQFF. DNA for the CDR3: TGTGCCAGCAGTTTGTCGCGGGGCAGACTTTTAGGCAATGAGCAGTTCTTC.

This clonotype occurred a few times. The rearrangement uses TRBV7-9 and TRBJ1-3; D is ambiguous. Trimming stripped 5 bases from V and 4 bases from J, with 27 bases between. The CDR3 runs to 19 residues. The germline gives CDR1 SEHNR, CDR2 FQNEAQ (reference sequence). The chain's CDR3 is CASSGPAVDVGRRGNTIYF. In DNA form, the CDR3 reads TGTGCCAGCAGCGGGCCGGCGGTAGACGTGGGCAGGCGCGGAAACACCATATATTTT. Full variable domain (remainder filled in from reference TRBV7-9 and TRBJ1-3): DTGVSQNPRHKITKRGQNVTFRCDPISEHNRLYWYRQTLGQGPEFLTYFQNEAQLEKSRLLSDRFSAERPKGSFSTLEIQRTEQGDSAMYLCASSGPAVDVGRRGNTIYFGEGSWLTVV.

The sample holds many counts of this clonotype. The rearrangement uses TRBV28 and TRBJ2-3, with D hard to call. CDR1 and CDR2 from the germline V gene are MDHEN and SYDVKM. The CDR3 runs to 16 residues. Trimming took off 8 bases at V and 0 bases at J, with 18 bases between the two ends. In DNA form, the CDR3 reads TGTGCCAGCGGGCTGTTAGGTACCCCTAGCACAGATACGCAGTATTTT. This encodes CASGLLGTPSTDTQYF.

This clonotype was counted ten times or more. The chain combines TRBV7-2 with TRBJ1-5; D is unclear. This CDR3 comprises 13 residues. V was trimmed by 6 bases and J by 6 bases, leaving 12 bases between them. Per the germline V gene, CDR1 is SGHTA and CDR2 is FQGNSA. The CDR3 DNA reads as TGTGCCAGCAGTCCGGGCCGTCGTCAGCCCCAGCATTTT. It specifies CASSPGRRQPQHF.

Many counts were recorded for this clonotype. The V call is TRBV7-8, the J call TRBJ2-7; possible D gene TRBD1, 6 bases. The CDR3 loop spans 14 amino acids. Germline lookup yields CDR1 SGHVS and CDR2 FQNEAQ. V lost 2 bases to trimming and J lost 2 bases, with 10 bases between them. In DNA form, the CDR3 reads TGTGCCAGCAGCTTACTGACAGGCACCTACGAGCAGTACTTC. It encodes CASSLLTGTYEQYF. The whole variable domain, remainder taken from reference TRBV7-8 and TRBJ2-7, is GAGVSQSPRYKVAKRGQDVALRCDPISGHVSLFWYQQALGQGPEFLTYFQNEAQLDKSGLPSDRFFAERPEGSVSTLKIQRTQQEDSAVYLCASSLLTGTYEQYFGPGTRLTVT.

In its sample, this clonotype was seen many times. The V and J genes are TRBV7-9 and TRBJ1-1, with 10 bases lining up with TRBD1. The germline gives CDR1 SEHNR, CDR2 FQNEAQ (reference sequence). There are 15 residues in the CDR3. V lost 5 bases to trimming and J lost 5 bases; unmatched junction nucleotides: 8. Here the CDR3 DNA reads TGTGCCAGCAGCCCCGTGGGACAGGGGAGGACTGAAGCTTTCTTT. Translated, it gives CASSPVGQGRTEAFF.

The chain uses TRBV2 and TRBJ2-3, with D perhaps matching TRBD2 (5 bases). The germline V gene has CDR1 SNHLY and CDR2 FYNNEI. The CDR3 runs 13 residues. The V gene lost 7 bases and the J gene lost 2 bases, with 10 bases spanning the gap. DNA of the CDR3: TGTGCCAGCACTAGCAGTTTCACAGATACGCAGTATTTT. Its translation is CASTSSFTDTQYF.

This clonotype was seen a handful of times. The V gene is TRBV28, the J gene TRBJ2-3; TRBD2 agrees at 14 bases. The CDR3 runs 17 residues. V was pared by 6 bases and J by 6 bases, with 11 bases of the junction left unmatched. Germline CDR1 reads MDHEN; CDR2 reads SYDVKM. The CDR3, as DNA: TGTGCCAGCAGAAAATTCGGACTAGCGGGGGGTGGGGATACGCAGTATTTT. This encodes CASRKFGLAGGGDTQYF.

This clonotype was observed many times. This CDR3 is CASSPGIEQFF. The CDR3 nucleotides read TGTGCCAGCAGCCCCGGGATTGAGCAGTTCTTC. V and J are TRBV7-8 and TRBJ2-1, with TRBD2 as a possible D gene (5 bases). The CDR3 runs 11 residues. CDR1 and CDR2 from the germline V gene are SGHVS and FQNEAQ. The V end was cut by 5 bases, the J end by 9 bases, with 8 bases between.

The V call is TRBV2, the J call TRBJ2-6; D is undetermined. CDR1 is SNHLY and CDR2 is FYNNEI in the germline V gene. V was shortened by 4 bases and J by 0 bases, with 19 bases between the two germline ends. The CDR3 length is 19 residues. CDR3 amino acids: CASSGSIGRIYSGANVLTF. CDR3 coding DNA: TGTGCCAGCAGTGGATCCATCGGACGGATCTACTCTGGGGCCAACGTCCTGACTTTC. The whole variable domain, filled in from reference TRBV2 and TRBJ2-6, reads EPEVTQTPSHQVTQMGQEVILRCVPISNHLYFYWYRQILGQKVEFLVSFYNNEISEKSEIFDDQFSVERPDGSNFTLKIRSTKLEDSAMYFCASSGSIGRIYSGANVLTFGAGSRLTVL.

The chain is built from TRBV6-1 and TRBJ2-7, with TRBD1 matching over 8 bases. Germline CDR1 MNHNS, CDR2 SASEGT. V was pared by 0 bases and J by 3 bases, with 7 bases of the junction left unmatched. This CDR3 is 16 amino acids long. The CDR3 region is CASSEAGTGAYYEQYF. DNA of the CDR3: TGTGCCAGCAGTGAAGCGGGGACAGGCGCCTACTACGAGCAGTACTTC.

The sample holds many counts of this clonotype. The chain uses TRBV11-2 and TRBJ2-7, with D unclear. The germline V gene encodes CDR1 SGHAT and CDR2 FQNNGV. The CDR3 sequence is 12 residues long. The germline V and J ends were trimmed by 5 bases and 3 bases, with 8 bases remaining between them. This CDR3 is CASSTDNYEQYF. For the CDR3, the DNA is TGTGCCAGCAGCACCGACAACTACGAGCAGTACTTC.

The rearrangement joins TRBV28 to TRBJ1-5, with 9 bases fitting TRBD1. Germline CDR1 and CDR2: MDHEN and SYDVKM. Trimming removed 4 bases from V and 0 bases from J; junction bases left unmatched: 7. The CDR3 length is 17 residues. CDR3 in amino acids: CASSSPATGGSNQPQHF. CDR3 DNA: TGTGCCAGCAGTTCCCCCGCGACAGGGGGTAGCAATCAGCCCCAGCATTTT.

The chain employs TRBV28 and TRBJ2-1; no clear D gene. Trimming cost V 11 bases and J 4 bases, with 9 bases left between them. Germline V gene sequence: CDR1 MDHEN, CDR2 SYDVKM. The length of the CDR3 is 11 residues. As DNA, the CDR3 is TGTGCCGGCACCGGTTACAATGAGCAGTTCTTC. This gives the protein CAGTGYNEQFF. Together with reference TRBV28 and TRBJ2-1, the CDR3 gives the full variable domain: DVKVTQSSRYLVKRTGEKVFLECVQDMDHENMFWYRQDPGLGLRLIYFSYDVKMKEKGDIPEGYSVSREKKERFSLILESASTNQTSMYLCAGTGYNEQFFGPGTRLTVL.

V gene TRBV6-2 or TRBV6-3 combines with J gene TRBJ1-5; TRBD1 might be the D (5 bases). Germline V CDR1 and CDR2: MNHEY, SVGEGT. CDR3 length equals 16 residues. Trimming took 1 base from V and 6 from J, leaving 16 bases between them. The CDR3 loop is CASSYFARDFGQPQHF. The CDR3 nucleotides read TGTGCCAGCAGTTACTTCGCCAGGGACTTCGGTCAGCCCCAGCATTTT.

In its sample, this clonotype was seen a few times. The V gene is TRBV4-3, the J gene TRBJ2-7; TRBD1 might be the D (6 bases). CDR3 length: 13 amino acids. The germline V gene encodes CDR1 LGHNA and CDR2 YSLEER. V lost 0 bases to trimming and J lost 6 bases, with 9 bases between them. The CDR3 DNA is TGCGCCAGCAGCCAAGATGGGGGCAGCGAGCAGTACTTC. It codes for CASSQDGGSEQYF.

The chain carries TRBV24-1 and TRBJ2-2; D call uncertain. Germline V gene sequence: CDR1 KGHDR, CDR2 SFDVKD. The V and J ends lost 4 bases and 1 base respectively, with 12 bases between them. This CDR3 is built from 16 residues. CDR3: CATSDQSGVNTGELFF. In DNA, the CDR3 is TGTGCCACCAGTGACCAGAGTGGGGTGAACACCGGGGAGCTGTTTTTT.

The rearrangement joins TRBV7-8 to TRBJ2-5, with 9 nucleotides matching TRBD1. The trim removed 1 base at V and 5 bases at J, leaving 5 bases unmatched. CDR1 and CDR2 (germline): SGHVS, FQNEAQ. There are 15 residues in the CDR3. This CDR3 reads CASSLGGTGIETQYF. The CDR3 DNA is TGTGCCAGCAGCTTAGGAGGGACAGGGATCGAGACCCAGTACTTC.

V and J are TRBV5-1 and TRBJ2-3; D could derive from TRBD1 or TRBD2 (6 bases each). This CDR3 is built from 16 residues. Per the germline V gene, CDR1 is SGHRS and CDR2 is YFSETQ. Trimming stripped 0 bases from V and 3 bases from J, with 14 bases between. CDR3 in DNA: TGCGCCAGCAGCTTGGCCGAGGGGGGTATGACAGATACGCAGTATTTT. Translating gives CASSLAEGGMTDTQYF.

There are a few counts of this clonotype. This rearrangement joins TRBV20-1 to TRBJ2-7; 9 nucleotides align to TRBD2. CDR1 is DFQATT, CDR2 SNEGSKA, per germline (reference sequence). The junction had 2 bases not matched to a gene; V was cut back by 2 bases and J by 0 bases. This CDR3 spans 14 amino acids. CDR3 region: CSARLAGSSYEQYF. Written as DNA, the CDR3 is TGCAGTGCTAGACTAGCGGGGAGCTCCTACGAGCAGTACTTC.

This chain links TRBV7-9 with TRBJ2-1; D is unclear. The length of the CDR3 is 13 residues. V shed 1 base and J shed 6 bases, with 7 bases lying between them. The germline V gene encodes CDR1 SEHNR and CDR2 FQNEAQ (reference sequence). CDR3 nucleotide sequence: TGTGCCAGCAGCTTAGGCCAGCGCAATGAGCAGTTCTTC. It encodes CASSLGQRNEQFF.

The chain combines TRBV29-1 with TRBJ2-1, with D uncertain. Germline V lookup: CDR1 SQVTM, CDR2 ANQGSEA. With 1 base removed from V and 5 bases from J, the gap between germline ends came to 9 bases. The CDR3 spans 13 residues. DNA for the CDR3: TGCAGCGTTGAAGGACTGGGAAACAATGAGCAGTTCTTC. Protein product: CSVEGLGNNEQFF.

The J gene is TRBJ1-4, the V gene TRBV29-1; TRBD1 matches at 7 bases. Unmatched junction bases numbered 3, after V lost 7 bases and J lost 7 bases. The CDR3 totals 11 residues. In germline, CDR1 is SQVTM, CDR2 ANQGSEA. The CDR3 loop reads CSGRDSEKLFF. CDR3 coding DNA: TGCAGCGGCCGGGACAGTGAAAAACTGTTTTTT.

The chain is built from TRBV6-2 or TRBV6-3 and TRBJ2-5, with a possible D match to TRBD1 (5 bases). The CDR3 is 16 amino acids. Looked up from germline, CDR1 is MNHEY and CDR2 is SVGEGT. Trimming took off 2 bases at V and 3 bases at J, with 16 bases between the two ends. This CDR3 is CASSYPNQLGEETQYF. As DNA, the CDR3 is TGTGCCAGCAGTTACCCTAACCAATTAGGGGAAGAGACCCAGTACTTC.

The CDR3 region is CASRPPERGDINEQFF. The CDR3 DNA reads TGTGCCAGCAGGCCCCCAGAGCGGGGGGACATCAATGAGCAGTTCTTC. The V call is TRBV6-2 or TRBV6-3, the J call TRBJ2-1; 9 bases are shared with TRBD2. This CDR3 has 16 amino acids. The J segment lost 6 bases and the V segment lost 6 bases, leaving 12 bases of the junction unmatched. The germline gives CDR1 MNHEY, CDR2 SVGEGT.